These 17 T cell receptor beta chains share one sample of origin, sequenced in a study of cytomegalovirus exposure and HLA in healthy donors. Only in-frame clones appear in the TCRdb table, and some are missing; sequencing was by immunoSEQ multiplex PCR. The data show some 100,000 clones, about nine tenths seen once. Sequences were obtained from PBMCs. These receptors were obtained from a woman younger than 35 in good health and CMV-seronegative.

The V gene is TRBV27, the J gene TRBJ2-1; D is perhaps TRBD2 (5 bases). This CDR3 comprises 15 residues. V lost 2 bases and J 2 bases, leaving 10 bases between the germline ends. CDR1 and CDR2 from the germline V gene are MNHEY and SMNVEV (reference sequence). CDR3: CASSLNSGTYNEQFF. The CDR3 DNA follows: TGTGCCAGCAGTTTAAACAGCGGCACCTACAATGAGCAGTTCTTC.

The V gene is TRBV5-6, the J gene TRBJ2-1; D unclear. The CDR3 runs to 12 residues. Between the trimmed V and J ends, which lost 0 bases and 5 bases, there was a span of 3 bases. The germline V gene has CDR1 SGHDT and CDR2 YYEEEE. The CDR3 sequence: CASSLADNEQFF. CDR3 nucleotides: TGTGCCAGCAGCTTGGCGGACAATGAGCAGTTCTTC.

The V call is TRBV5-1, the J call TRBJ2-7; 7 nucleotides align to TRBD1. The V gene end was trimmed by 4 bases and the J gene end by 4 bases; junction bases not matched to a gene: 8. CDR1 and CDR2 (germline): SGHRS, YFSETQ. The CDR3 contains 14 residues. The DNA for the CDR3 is TGCGCCAGCAGCCCCTCCGGGACAGATTACGAGCAGTACTTC. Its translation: CASSPSGTDYEQYF. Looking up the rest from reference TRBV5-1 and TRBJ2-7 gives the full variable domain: KAGVTQTPRYLIKTRGQQVTLSCSPISGHRSVSWYQQTPGQGLQFLFEYFSETQRNKGNFPGRFSGRQFSNSRSEMNVSTLELGDSALYLCASSPSGTDYEQYFGPGTRLTVT.

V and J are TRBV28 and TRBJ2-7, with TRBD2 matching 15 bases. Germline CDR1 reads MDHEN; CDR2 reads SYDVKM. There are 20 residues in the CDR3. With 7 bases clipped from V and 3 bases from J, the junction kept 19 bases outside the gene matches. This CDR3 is CASTPSKPGLAGGVDYEQYF. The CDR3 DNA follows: TGTGCCAGCACCCCTTCAAAGCCGGGACTAGCGGGGGGCGTAGACTACGAGCAGTACTTC.

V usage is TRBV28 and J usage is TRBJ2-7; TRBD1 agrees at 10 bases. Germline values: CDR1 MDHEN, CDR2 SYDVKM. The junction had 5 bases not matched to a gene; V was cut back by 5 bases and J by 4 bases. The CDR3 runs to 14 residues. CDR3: CASSRDRGGYEQYF. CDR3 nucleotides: TGTGCCAGCAGTAGGGACAGGGGAGGGTACGAGCAGTACTTC. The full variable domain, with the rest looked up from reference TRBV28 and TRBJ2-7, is DVKVTQSSRYLVKRTGEKVFLECVQDMDHENMFWYRQDPGLGLRLIYFSYDVKMKEKGDIPEGYSVSREKKERFSLILESASTNQTSMYLCASSRDRGGYEQYFGPGTRLTVT.

The CDR3 protein is CASSRGYGYTF. CDR3 bases: TGTGCCAGCAGCCGGGGCTATGGCTACACCTTC. The J gene is TRBJ1-2, the V gene TRBV7-2; D not resolved. Trimming removed 5 bases at V and 4 bases at J, with 5 bases between. The CDR3 covers 11 residues. Per the germline V gene, CDR1 is SGHTA and CDR2 is FQGNSA.

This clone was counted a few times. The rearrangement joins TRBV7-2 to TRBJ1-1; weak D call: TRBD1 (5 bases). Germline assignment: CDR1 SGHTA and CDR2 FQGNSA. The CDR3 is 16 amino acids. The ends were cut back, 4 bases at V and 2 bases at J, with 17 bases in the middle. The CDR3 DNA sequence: TGTGCCAGCAGCTCCCTTTTGGGGGGAGGCAACACTGAAGCTTTCTTT. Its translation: CASSSLLGGGNTEAFF.

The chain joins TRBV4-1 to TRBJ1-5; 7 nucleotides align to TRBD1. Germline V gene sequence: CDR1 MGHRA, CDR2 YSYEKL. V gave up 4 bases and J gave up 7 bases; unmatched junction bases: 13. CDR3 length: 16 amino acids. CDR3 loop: CASSRHEGKGAQPQHF. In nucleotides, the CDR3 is TGCGCCAGCAGCCGTCATGAGGGCAAGGGGGCCCAGCCCCAGCATTTT.

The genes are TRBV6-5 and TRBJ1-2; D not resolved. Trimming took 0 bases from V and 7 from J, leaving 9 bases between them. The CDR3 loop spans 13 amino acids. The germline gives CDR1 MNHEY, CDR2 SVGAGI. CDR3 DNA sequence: TGTGCCAGCAGTTACTCGAGACAAGCTGGCTACACCTTC. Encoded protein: CASSYSRQAGYTF.

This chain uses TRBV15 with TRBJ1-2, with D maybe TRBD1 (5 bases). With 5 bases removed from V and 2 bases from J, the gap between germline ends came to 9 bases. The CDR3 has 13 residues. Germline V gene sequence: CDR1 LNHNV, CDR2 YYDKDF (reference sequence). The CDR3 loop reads CATSGAGNYGYTF. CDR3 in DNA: TGTGCCACCAGCGGGGCAGGGAACTATGGCTACACCTTC.

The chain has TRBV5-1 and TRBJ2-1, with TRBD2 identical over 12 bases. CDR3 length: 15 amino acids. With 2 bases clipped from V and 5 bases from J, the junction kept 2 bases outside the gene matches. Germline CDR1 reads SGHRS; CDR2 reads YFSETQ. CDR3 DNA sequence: TGCGCCAGCAGCTTCCGGACTAGCGGGAACAATGAGCAGTTCTTC. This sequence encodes CASSFRTSGNNEQFF.

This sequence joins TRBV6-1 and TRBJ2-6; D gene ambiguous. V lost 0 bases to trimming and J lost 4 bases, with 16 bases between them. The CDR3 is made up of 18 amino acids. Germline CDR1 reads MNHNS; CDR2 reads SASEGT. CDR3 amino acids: CASSEARLTGEGANVLTF. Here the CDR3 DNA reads TGTGCCAGCAGTGAAGCGCGGTTGACTGGCGAAGGGGCCAACGTCCTGACTTTC.

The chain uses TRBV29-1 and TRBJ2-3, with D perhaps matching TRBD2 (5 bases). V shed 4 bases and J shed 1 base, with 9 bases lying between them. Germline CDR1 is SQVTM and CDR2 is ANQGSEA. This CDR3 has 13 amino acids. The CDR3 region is CSVVTGGTDTQYF. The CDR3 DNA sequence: TGCAGCGTTGTAACCGGGGGCACAGATACGCAGTATTTT.

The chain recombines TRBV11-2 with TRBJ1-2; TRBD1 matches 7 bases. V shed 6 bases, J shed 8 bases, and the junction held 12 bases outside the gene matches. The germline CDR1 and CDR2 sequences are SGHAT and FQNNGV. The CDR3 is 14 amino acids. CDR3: CASSYRNNRGGYTF. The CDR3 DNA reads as TGTGCCAGCAGTTATCGGAATAACAGGGGCGGCTACACCTTC.

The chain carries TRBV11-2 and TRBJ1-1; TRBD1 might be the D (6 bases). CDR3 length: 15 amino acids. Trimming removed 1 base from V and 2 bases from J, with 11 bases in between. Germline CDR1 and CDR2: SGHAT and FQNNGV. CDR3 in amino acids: CASSLGKDRNTEAFF. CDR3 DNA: TGTGCCAGCAGCTTAGGGAAGGACAGAAACACTGAAGCTTTCTTT.

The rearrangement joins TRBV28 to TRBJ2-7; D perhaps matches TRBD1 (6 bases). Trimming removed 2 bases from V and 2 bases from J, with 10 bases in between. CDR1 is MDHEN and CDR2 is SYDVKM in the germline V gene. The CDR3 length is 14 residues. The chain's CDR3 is CASSLRGHPYEQYF. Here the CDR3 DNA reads TGTGCCAGCAGTTTAAGGGGACACCCCTACGAGCAGTACTTC.

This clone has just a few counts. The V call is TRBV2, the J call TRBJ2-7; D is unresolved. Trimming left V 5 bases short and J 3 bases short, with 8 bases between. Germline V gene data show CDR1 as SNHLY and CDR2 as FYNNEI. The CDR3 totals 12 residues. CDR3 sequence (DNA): TGTGCCAGCAGTACCAACAGCTACGAGCAGTACTTC. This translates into CASSTNSYEQYF.